This entry describes one T cell receptor (beta chain). The record originates from a study of blood T cell repertoires in COVID-19. On the study more broadly: Material from acute and convalescent COVID-19 was sourced from the United States, Italy and Spain. T cells, B-cell-depleted T cells, or PBMCs provided the cDNA or gDNA that served as material.

The V end lost 1 base, the J end lost 9 bases, and 19 bases lay between the germline ends. Germline CDR1 reads LNHDA; CDR2 reads SQIVND (reference sequence). This CDR3 region has 16 residues. As handled by the study authors: It was from reference gene primer amplification that nucleated cell counts were estimated. The method was immunoSEQ multiplex PCR; TCRdb's version includes in-frame clones alone and lacks a portion of them. V, J and clone size derive from that table, while D and trimming were established from the DNA sequence. The sample has approximately 72,000 clones, around four fifths seen once; the top ten hold 18%.

The material sequenced was peripheral blood. V is TRBV19 and J is TRBJ2-4; D may be TRBD2 (5 bases). The sequence derives from an elderly woman with acute or convalescent COVID-19. The CDR3 region is CASSIAEGSPFAIQYF. The CDR3 DNA is TGTGCCAGTAGTATAGCAGAGGGTTCCCCTTTTGCCATTCAGTACTTC.